This T cell receptor beta chain was identified during a study of shared clonotypes between healthy human individuals. As defined, naive CD8 cells were CD45RO-negative and positively selected for CCR7, with terminally differentiated effector memory CD45RA+ cells excluded. The CDR3 is 18 residues long. In germline, CDR1 is SGDLS, CDR2 YYNGEE. Repertoires were generated with immunoSEQ multiplex PCR, while TCRdb's copy carries only in-frame clones and drops some. Counted here are around 1.9 million clones, about 93% occurring once; the ten biggest clones make up around 1.7%. The chain joins TRBV9 to TRBJ2-5, with 8 bases matching TRBD1. TRBJ2-7 matches the DNA end more closely, so the J call is doubtful. Sequencing was done on a sample of naive CD8+ T cells from PBMCs. This receptor was taken from a man younger than 35 in good health. Some clones in this sample may be carry-over from other donors' samples. The CDR3 DNA reads as TGTGCCAGCAGCCCCCGGACAGGGCCAGCTATCCCGCCCTACGAGCAGTACTTC. This gives the protein CASSPRTGPAIPPYEQYF.